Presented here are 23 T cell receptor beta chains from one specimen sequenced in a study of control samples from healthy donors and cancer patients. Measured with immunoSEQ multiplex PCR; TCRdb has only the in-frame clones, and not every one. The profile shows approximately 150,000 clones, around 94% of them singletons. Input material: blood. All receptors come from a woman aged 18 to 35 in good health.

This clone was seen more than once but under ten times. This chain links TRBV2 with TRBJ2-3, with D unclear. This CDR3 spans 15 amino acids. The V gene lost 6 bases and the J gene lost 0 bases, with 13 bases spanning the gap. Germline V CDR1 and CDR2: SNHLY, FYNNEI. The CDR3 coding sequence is TGTGCCAGCAGCCGAGGTTTTTCTAGCACAGATACGCAGTATTTT. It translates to CASSRGFSSTDTQYF.

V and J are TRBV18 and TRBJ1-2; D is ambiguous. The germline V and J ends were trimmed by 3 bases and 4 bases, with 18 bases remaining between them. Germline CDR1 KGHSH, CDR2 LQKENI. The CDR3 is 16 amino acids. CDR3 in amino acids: CASSPRALPTPYGYTF. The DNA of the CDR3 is TGTGCCAGCTCACCCCGGGCCCTTCCAACTCCCTATGGCTACACCTTC.

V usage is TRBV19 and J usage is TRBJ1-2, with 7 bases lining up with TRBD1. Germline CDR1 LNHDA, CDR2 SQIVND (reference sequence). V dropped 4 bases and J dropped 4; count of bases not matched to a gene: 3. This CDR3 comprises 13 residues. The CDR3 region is CASSKTGIYGYTF. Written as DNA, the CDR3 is TGTGCCAGTAGTAAGACAGGGATCTATGGCTACACCTTC.

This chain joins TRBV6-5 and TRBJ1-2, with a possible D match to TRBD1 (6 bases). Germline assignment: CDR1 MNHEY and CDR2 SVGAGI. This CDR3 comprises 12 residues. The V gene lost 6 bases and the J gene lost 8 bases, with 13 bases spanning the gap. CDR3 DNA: TGTGCCAGCAGAGACACAGGGAGGGGCTACACCTTC. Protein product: CASRDTGRGYTF.

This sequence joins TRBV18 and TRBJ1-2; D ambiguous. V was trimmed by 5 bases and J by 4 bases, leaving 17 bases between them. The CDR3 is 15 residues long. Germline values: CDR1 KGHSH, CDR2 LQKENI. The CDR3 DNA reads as TGTGCCAGCTCAGTCCGCACCGGCCCTGGCTATGGCTACACCTTC. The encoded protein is CASSVRTGPGYGYTF.

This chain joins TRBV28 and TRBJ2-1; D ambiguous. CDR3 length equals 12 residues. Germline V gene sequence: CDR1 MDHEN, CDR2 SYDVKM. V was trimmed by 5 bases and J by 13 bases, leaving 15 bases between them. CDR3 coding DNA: TGTGCCAGCAGTCGGCAGCACCCCACTCAGTTCTTC. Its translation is CASSRQHPTQFF.

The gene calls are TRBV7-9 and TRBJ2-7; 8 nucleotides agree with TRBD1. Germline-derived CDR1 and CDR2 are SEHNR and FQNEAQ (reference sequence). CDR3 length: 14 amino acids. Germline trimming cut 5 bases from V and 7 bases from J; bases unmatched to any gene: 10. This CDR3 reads CASSPGTGRLEQYF. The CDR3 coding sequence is TGTGCCAGCAGCCCCGGGACAGGTCGCCTAGAGCAGTACTTC.

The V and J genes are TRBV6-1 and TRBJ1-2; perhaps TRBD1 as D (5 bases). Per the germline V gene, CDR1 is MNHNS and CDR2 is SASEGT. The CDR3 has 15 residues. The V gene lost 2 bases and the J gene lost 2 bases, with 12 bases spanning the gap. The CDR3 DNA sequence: TGTGCCAGCAGTGAAAGGGGTCACTCCAACTATGGCTACACCTTC. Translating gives CASSERGHSNYGYTF.

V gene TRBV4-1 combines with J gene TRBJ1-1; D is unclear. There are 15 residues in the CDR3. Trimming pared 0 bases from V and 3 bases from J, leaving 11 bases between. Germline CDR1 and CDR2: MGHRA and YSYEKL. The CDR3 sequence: CASSQEGRRHTEAFF. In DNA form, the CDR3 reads TGCGCCAGCAGCCAAGAAGGCAGGCGGCACACTGAAGCTTTCTTT.

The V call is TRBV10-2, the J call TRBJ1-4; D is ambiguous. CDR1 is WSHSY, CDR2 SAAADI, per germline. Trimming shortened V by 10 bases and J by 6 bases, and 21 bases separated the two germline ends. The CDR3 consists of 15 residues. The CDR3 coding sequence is TGCGCCACGTCCGCCAACGTGCCTCCGGATGAAAAACTGTTTTTT. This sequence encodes CATSANVPPDEKLFF.

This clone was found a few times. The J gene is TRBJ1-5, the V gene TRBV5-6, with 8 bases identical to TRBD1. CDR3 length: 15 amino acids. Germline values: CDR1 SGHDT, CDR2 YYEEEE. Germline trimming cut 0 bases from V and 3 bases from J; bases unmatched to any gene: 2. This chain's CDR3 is CASSLGQGLNQPQHF. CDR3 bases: TGTGCCAGCAGCTTGGGACAGGGGCTCAATCAGCCCCAGCATTTT.

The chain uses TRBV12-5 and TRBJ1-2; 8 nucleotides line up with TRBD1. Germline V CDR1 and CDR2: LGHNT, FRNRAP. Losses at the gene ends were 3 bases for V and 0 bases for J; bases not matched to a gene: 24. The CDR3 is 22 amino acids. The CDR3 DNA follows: TGTGCTAGTGGTTTCTTACCGGCGATTCGGGGACAGGAGGGACTCACTAACTATGGCTACACCTTC. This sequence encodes CASGFLPAIRGQEGLTNYGYTF.

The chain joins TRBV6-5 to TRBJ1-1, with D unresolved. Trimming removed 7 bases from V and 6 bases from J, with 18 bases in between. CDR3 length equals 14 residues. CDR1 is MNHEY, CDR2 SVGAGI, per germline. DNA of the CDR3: TGTGCCAGCACCCCCCCTTTTGTGGGCGCTGAAGCTTTCTTT. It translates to CASTPPFVGAEAFF.

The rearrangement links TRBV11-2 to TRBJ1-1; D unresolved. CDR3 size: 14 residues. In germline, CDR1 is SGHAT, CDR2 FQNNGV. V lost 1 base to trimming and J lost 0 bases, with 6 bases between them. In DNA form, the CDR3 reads TGTGCCAGCAGCTTAGCGTTGATGAACACTGAAGCTTTCTTT. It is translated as CASSLALMNTEAFF. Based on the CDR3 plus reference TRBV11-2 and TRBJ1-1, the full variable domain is EAGVAQSPRYKIIEKRQSVAFWCNPISGHATLYWYQQILGQGPKLLIQFQNNGVVDDSQLPKDRFSAERLKGVDSTLKIQPAKLEDSAVYLCASSLALMNTEAFFGQGTRLTVV.

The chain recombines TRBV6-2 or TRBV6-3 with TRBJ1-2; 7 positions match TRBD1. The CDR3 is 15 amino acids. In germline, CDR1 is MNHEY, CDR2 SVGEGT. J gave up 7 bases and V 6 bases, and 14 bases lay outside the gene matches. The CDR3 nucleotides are TGTGCCAGCAGCAGAACCTCAGGGGGGTCAGGTGGCTACACCTTC. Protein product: CASSRTSGGSGGYTF.

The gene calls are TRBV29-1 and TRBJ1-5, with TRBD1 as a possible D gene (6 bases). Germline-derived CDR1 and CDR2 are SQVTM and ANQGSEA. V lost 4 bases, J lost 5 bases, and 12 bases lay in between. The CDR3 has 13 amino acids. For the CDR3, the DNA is TGCAGCGTTGCGGGACAATGGGATCAGCCCCAGCATTTT. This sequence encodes CSVAGQWDQPQHF.

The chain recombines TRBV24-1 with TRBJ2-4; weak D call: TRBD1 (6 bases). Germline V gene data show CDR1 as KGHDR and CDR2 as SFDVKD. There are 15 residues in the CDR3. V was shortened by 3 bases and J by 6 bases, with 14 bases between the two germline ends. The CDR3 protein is CATSDTGSGRNIQYF. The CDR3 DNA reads TGTGCCACCAGTGATACAGGGAGTGGGAGAAACATTCAGTACTTC.

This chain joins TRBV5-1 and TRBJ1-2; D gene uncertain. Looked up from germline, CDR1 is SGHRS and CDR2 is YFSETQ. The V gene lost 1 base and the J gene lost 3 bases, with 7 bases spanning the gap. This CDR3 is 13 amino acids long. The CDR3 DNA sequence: TGCGCCAGCAGCTTGTACGGGGACTATGGCTACACCTTC. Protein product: CASSLYGDYGYTF. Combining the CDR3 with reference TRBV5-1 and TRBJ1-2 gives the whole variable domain KAGVTQTPRYLIKTRGQQVTLSCSPISGHRSVSWYQQTPGQGLQFLFEYFSETQRNKGNFPGRFSGRQFSNSRSEMNVSTLELGDSALYLCASSLYGDYGYTFGSGTRLTVV.

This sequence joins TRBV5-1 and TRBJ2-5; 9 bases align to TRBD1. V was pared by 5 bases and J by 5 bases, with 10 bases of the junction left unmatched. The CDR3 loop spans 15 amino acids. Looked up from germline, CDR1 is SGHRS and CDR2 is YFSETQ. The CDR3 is CASSPTTGGSETQYF. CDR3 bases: TGCGCCAGCAGTCCTACAACAGGGGGCTCTGAGACCCAGTACTTC.

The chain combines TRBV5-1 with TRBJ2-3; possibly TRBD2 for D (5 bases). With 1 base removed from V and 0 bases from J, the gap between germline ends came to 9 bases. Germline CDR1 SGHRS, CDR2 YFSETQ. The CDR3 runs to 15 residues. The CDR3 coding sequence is TGCGCCAGCAGCTTGACGGACTCTAGCACAGATACGCAGTATTTT. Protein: CASSLTDSSTDTQYF.

The CDR3 DNA is TGCGCCAGCAGCTTGACTAGCGGGGATTCAGATACGCAGTATTTT. Protein product: CASSLTSGDSDTQYF. V is TRBV5-1 and J is TRBJ2-3; 10 positions match TRBD2. The CDR3 totals 15 residues. CDR1 and CDR2 from the germline V gene are SGHRS and YFSETQ. V was clipped by 1 base and J by 4 bases; unmatched bases: 3.

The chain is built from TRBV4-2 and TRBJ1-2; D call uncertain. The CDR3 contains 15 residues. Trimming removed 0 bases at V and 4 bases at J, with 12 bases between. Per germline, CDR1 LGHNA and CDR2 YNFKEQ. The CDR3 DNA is TGTGCCAGCAGCCAAGATTCGGGCCCCGTCTATGGCTACACCTTC. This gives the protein CASSQDSGPVYGYTF.

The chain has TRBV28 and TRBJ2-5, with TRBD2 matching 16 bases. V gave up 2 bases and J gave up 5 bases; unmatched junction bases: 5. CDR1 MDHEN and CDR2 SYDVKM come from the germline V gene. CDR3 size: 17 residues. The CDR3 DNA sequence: TGTGCCAGCAGTTTAGGGACTAGCGGGAGGGCTGGGGAGACCCAGTACTTC. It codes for CASSLGTSGRAGETQYF.